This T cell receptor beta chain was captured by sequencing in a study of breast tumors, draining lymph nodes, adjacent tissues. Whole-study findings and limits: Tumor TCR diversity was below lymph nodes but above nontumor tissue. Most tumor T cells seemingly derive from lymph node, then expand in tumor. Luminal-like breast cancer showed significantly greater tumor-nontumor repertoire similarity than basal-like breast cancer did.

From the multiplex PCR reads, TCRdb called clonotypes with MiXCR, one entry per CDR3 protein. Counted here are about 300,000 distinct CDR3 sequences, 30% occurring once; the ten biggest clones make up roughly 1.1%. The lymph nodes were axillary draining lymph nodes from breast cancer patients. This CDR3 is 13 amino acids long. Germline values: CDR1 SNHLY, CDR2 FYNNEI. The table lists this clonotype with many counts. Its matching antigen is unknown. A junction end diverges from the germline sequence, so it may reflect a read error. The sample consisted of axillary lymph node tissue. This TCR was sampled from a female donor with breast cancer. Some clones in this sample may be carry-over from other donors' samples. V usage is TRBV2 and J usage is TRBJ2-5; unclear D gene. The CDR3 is CASSPDSQGTQYF. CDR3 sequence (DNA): TGTGCCAGCAGTCCCGACTCTCAAGGGACCCAGTACTTC.